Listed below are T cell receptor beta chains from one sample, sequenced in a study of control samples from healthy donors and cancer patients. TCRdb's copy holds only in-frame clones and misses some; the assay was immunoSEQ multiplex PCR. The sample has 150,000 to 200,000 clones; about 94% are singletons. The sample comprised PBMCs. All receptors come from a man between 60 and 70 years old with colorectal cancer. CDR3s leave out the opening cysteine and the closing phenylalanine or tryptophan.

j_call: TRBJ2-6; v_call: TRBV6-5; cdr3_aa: ASSYYQGAGANVLT
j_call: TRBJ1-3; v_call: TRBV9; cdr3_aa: ASSVEAGAGNTIY
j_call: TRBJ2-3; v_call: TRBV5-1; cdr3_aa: ASRLEVDTQY
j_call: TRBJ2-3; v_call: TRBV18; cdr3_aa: ASSPWTDPTDTQY
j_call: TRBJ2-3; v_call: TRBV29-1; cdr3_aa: SVHLGADTQY
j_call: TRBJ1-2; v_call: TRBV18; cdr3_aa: ASSPPQGEGYT
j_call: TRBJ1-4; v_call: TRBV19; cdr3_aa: ASSNWDRSSNEKLF
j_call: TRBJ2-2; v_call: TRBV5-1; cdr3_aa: ASSRRDRNPGELF
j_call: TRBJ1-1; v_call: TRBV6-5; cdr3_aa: ASMEGLNTEAF
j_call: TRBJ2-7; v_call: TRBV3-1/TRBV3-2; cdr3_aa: ASSALGQVGEQY
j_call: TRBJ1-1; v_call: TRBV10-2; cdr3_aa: ASSDMNTEAF
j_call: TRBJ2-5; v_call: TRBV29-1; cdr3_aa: SVPAKGQGMGETQY
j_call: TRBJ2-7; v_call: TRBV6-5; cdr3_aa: ASRRVPGQGAEY
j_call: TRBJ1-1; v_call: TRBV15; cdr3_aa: ATSRGGGRVGTEAF
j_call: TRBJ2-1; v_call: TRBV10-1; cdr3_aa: ASSERQGGNEQF
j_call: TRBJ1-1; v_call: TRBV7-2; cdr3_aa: ASSLESASFGGGAF
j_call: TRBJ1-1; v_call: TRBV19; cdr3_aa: ASIGHPVNTEAF
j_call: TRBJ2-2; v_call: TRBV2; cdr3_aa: ASTGLRTNTGELF
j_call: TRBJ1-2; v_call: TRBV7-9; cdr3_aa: ASSEAGHLNYGYT
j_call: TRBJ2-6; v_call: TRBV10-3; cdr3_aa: AISGGGGPHSGANVLT
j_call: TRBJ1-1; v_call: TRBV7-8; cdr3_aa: ASSFQGRTEAF
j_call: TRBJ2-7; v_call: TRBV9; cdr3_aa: ASSGPGQRKYEQY
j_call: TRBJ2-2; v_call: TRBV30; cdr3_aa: AWRTGPNTGELF
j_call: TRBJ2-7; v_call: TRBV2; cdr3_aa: ASSVTSGGRRVNEQY
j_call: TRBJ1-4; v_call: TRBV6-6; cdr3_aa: ASSKEGGGNEKLF
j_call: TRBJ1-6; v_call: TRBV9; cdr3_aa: ASSGSRGNNSPLH
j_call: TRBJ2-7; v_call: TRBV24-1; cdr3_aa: ATAISNEQY
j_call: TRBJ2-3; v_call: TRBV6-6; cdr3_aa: ASNQQGSDTQY
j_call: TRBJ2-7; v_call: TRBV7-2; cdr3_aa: ASSSGQALLGYEQY
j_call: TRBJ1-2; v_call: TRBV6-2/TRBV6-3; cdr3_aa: ASSYRPRGFNGYT
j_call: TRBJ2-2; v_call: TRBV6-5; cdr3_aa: ASRQTSTGELF
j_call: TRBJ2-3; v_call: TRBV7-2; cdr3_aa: ASSLNGGPTDTQY
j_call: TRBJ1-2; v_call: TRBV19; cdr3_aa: ASSNRGYGYT
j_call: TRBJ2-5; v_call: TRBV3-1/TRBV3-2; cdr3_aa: ASSRHRGGETQY
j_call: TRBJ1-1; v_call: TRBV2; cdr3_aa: ASTPDSPSKAF
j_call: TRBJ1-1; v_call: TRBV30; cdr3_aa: AVGPGKTGNTEAF
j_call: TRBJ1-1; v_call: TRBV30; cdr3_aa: AWTPGVGNTEAF
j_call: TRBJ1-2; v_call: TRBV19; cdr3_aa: ATGDRGGNGYT
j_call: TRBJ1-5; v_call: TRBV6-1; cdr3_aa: ASSDLAGRKPQH
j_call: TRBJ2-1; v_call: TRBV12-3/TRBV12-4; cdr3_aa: ASSTIVREQF
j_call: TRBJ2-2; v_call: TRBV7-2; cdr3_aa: ASSLGGKTGELF
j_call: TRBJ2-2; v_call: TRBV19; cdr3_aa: ASSIGGVGTGELF
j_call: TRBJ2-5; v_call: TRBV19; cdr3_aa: ASSIGQGGSETQY
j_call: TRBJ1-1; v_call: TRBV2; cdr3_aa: ASSSLTLNTEAF
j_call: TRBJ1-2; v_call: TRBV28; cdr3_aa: ASTLSQDGYGYT
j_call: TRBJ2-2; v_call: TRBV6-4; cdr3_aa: ASSAGQGAGELF
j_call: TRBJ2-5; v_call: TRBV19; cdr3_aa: ATSGTSGGAAETQY
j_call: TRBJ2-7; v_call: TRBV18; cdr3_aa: ASSPPGKRGTYEQY
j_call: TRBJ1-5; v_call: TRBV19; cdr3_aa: ASRPTDSNQPQH
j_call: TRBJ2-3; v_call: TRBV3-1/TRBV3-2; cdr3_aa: ASSQAPLDTQY
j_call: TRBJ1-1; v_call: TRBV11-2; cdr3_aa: ASSEGRGPS
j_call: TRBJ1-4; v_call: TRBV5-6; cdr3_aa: ASSLLGEKLF
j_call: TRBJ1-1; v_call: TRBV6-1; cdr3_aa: ASSLTSDTEAF